This T cell receptor (beta chain) was sequenced in a study of blood T cell repertoires in COVID-19. Method: immunoSEQ multiplex PCR; TCRdb's copy keeps in-frame clones and lacks some. The table records about 200,000 clones, about three quarters of them present only once. This receptor was taken from a woman older than 75 with active or convalescent COVID-19. Material for sequencing was peripheral blood.

CDR3 DNA sequence: TGTGCCAGCAGCTTAGATGCCAGGCAGGGGGCTTCTTACAATGAGCAGTTCTTC. Amino acids: CASSLDARQGASYNEQFF. The chain uses TRBV11-3 and TRBJ2-1, with 8 bases fitting TRBD1. This CDR3 has 18 amino acids. Germline V CDR1 and CDR2: SGHNT, YENEEA. Trimming cost V 0 bases and J 4 bases; bases outside gene matches: 11.